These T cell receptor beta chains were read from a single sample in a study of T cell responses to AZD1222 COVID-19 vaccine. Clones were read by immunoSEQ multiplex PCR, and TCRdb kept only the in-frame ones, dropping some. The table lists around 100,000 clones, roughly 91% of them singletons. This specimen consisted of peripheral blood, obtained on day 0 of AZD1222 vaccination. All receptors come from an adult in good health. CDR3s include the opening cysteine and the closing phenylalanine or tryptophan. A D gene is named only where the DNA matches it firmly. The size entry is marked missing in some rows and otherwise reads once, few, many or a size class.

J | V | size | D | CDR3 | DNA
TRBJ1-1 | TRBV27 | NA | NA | CASSLLPDATEAFF | TGTGCCAGCAGTTTATTGCCGGACGCCACTGAAGCTTTCTTT
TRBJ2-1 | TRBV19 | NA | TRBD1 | CASSPGQGVNEQFF | TGTGCCAGTAGTCCGGGACAGGGGGTTAATGAGCAGTTCTTC
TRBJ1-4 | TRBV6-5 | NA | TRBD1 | CASSSGTENEKLFF | TGTGCCAGCAGTTCCGGGACAGAGAATGAAAAACTGTTTTTT
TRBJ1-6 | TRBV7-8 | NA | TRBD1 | CASSLRDSGSPLHF | TGTGCCAGCAGCCTACGGGACAGCGGTTCACCCCTCCACTTT
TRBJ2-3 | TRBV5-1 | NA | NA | CASTELLAPLGDTQYF | TGCGCCAGCACGGAGCTACTAGCACCTTTGGGAGATACGCAGTATTTT
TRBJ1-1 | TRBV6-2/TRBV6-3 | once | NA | CASSYSSNGGAEAFF | TGTGCCAGCAGTTACTCGAGTAACGGCGGGGCTGAAGCTTTCTTT
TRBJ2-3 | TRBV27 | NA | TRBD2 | CASSSRTSGTDTQYF | TGTGCCAGCAGTTCCAGGACTAGCGGCACAGATACGCAGTATTTT
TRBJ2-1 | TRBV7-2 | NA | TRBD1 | CASSFRDRSFGSYNEQFF | TGTGCCAGCAGCTTCCGGGACAGGTCTTTTGGCTCCTACAATGAGCAGTTCTTC
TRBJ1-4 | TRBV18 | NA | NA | CASRPGVSGEKLFF | TGTGCCAGCCGACCGGGGGTGTCAGGAGAAAAACTGTTTTTT
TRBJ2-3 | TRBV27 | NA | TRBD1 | CASSLWGTGGGGGTDTQYF | TGTGCCAGCAGTTTATGGGGGACAGGGGGCGGCGGGGGCACAGATACGCAGTATTTT
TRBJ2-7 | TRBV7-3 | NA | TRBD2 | CASSLNSGRAYEQYF | TGTGCCAGCAGCTTAAATAGCGGGAGGGCCTACGAGCAGTACTTC
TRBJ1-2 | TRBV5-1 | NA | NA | CASRHSDTGLYGYTF | TGCGCCAGCAGACACTCCGACACAGGTTTATATGGCTACACCTTC
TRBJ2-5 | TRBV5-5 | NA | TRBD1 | CASSLAGQGAWETQYF | TGTGCCAGCAGTTTAGCCGGACAGGGGGCGTGGGAGACCCAGTACTTC
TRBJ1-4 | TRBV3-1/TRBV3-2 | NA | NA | CASSPGRVGKLFF | TGTGCCAGCAGCCCCGGCCGGGTAGGAAAACTGTTTTTT
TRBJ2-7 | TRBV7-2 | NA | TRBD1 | CASSLAPTGGYYEQYF | TGTGCCAGCAGCTTAGCACCGACAGGGGGATACTACGAGCAGTACTTC
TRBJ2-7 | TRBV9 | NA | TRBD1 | CASSVAGGTGGAYEQYF | TGTGCCAGCAGCGTAGCTGGCGGGACAGGGGGAGCCTACGAGCAGTACTTC
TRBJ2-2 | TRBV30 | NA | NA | CAWSLLAATGELFF | TGTGCCTGGAGTCTACTAGCAGCTACCGGGGAGCTGTTTTTT
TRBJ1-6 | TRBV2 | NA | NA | CASKAGMDNSPLHF | TGTGCCAGCAAGGCGGGGATGGATAATTCACCCCTCCACTTT
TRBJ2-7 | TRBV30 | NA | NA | CAIRGDPYEQYF | TGTGCCATTCGGGGTGATCCCTACGAGCAGTACTTC
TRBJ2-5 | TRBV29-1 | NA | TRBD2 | CSVAPGLGKTQYF | TGCAGCGTTGCCCCGGGACTAGGGAAGACCCAGTACTTC
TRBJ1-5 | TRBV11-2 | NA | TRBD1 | CASSPGAGQIQHF | TGTGCCAGCAGCCCCGGAGCGGGACAGATTCAGCATTTT
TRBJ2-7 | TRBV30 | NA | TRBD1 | CAWVDRGLSSYEQYF | TGTGCCTGGGTGGACAGGGGACTCTCTTCCTACGAGCAGTACTTC